A single sample gave rise to the 18 T cell receptor beta chains below, sequenced in a study of post-analysis software for immune sequencing data. Antigen specificity for these receptors is unknown. TCR beta cDNA libraries had unique molecular identifiers. TCRdb independently ran MiXCR on the PCR reads; one entry per CDR3 protein. The sample contains around 400,000 distinct CDR3 sequences, 30% to 45% of which appear only once. The study, taken as a whole, reports: Comparison of patients with controls showed a handful of TRBV segments more frequent in patients, TRBV5-6, TRBV5-1 and TRBV20-1 among them.

Sequencing was carried out using blood. Receptors were obtained from a girl under 18 with multiple sclerosis.

J is TRBJ2-3 and V is TRBV15; D is unresolved. There are 15 residues in the CDR3. The V end lost 0 bases, the J end lost 2 bases, and 9 bases lay between the germline ends. CDR1 and CDR2 (germline): LNHNV, YYDKDF (reference sequence). The CDR3 DNA follows: TGTGCCACCAGCAGAGATAAAACTTCCACAGATACGCAGTATTTT. Amino acids: CATSRDKTSTDTQYF.

The gene calls are TRBV7-9 and TRBJ2-1; 8 bases are a match to TRBD2. The CDR3 has 12 amino acids. CDR1 is SEHNR, CDR2 FQNEAQ, per germline (reference sequence). The V and J ends lost 5 bases and 12 bases, in that order; junction bases with no gene match: 6. The CDR3 sequence is CASSHSGGGQFF. The CDR3 DNA is TGTGCCAGCAGCCACAGCGGGGGTGGGCAGTTCTTC.

The V call is TRBV10-3, the J call TRBJ2-3, with D perhaps assigned TRBD1 or TRBD2 (5 bases each). V was pared by 3 bases and J by 4 bases, with 17 bases between. This CDR3 has 16 residues. CDR1 and CDR2 from the germline V gene are ENHRY and SYGVKD. CDR3 coding DNA: TGTGCCATCAGTGACGGTTTGGGGGTTGACTCAGATACGCAGTATTTT. Residues: CAISDGLGVDSDTQYF.

The chain employs TRBV28 and TRBJ1-1, with D uncertain. Germline CDR1 MDHEN, CDR2 SYDVKM. The CDR3 totals 14 residues. V shed 3 bases and J shed 1 base, with 9 bases lying between them. CDR3 bases: TGTGCCAGCAGTTTCCGGAGTTGGAACACTGAAGCTTTCTTT. Its protein is CASSFRSWNTEAFF.

This clonotype was observed a few times. CDR3 protein: CASQGDRGNTNYGYTF. For the CDR3, the DNA is TGTGCCTCCCAGGGGGACAGGGGCAATACTAACTATGGCTACACCTTC. V and J are TRBV10-3 and TRBJ1-2; 10 positions match TRBD1. V lost 11 bases and J lost 0; bases outside the gene matches: 12. The length of the CDR3 is 16 residues. Germline CDR1 ENHRY, CDR2 SYGVKD.

This chain connects TRBV6-6 to TRBJ2-1; 7 nucleotides match TRBD1. Losses at the gene ends were 6 bases for V and 0 bases for J; bases not matched to a gene: 5. The CDR3 covers 15 residues. The V gene's germline CDR1 is MNHNY and CDR2 SVGAGI (reference sequence). This chain's CDR3 is CASRDRDSSYNEQFF. The CDR3 DNA reads TGTGCCAGCAGGGACCGGGACAGCTCCTACAATGAGCAGTTCTTC.

This clonotype came up many times. The chain employs TRBV5-1 and TRBJ1-1; TRBD1 matches 8 bases. The CDR3 length is 16 residues. The V gene end was trimmed by 0 bases and the J gene end by 5 bases; junction bases not matched to a gene: 9. In germline, CDR1 is SGHRS, CDR2 YFSETQ. This CDR3 reads CASSLGQGNQETEAFF. The CDR3 DNA reads TGCGCCAGCAGCTTGGGACAGGGGAATCAGGAGACTGAAGCTTTCTTT.

The genes are TRBV20-1 and TRBJ1-1; 8 positions match TRBD1. CDR1 DFQATT and CDR2 SNEGSKA come from the germline V gene (reference sequence). V lost 1 base and J lost 3; bases outside the gene matches: 4. The CDR3 sequence is 14 residues long. The CDR3 here is CSARGTGSYTEAFF. For the CDR3, the DNA is TGCAGTGCTAGAGGGACAGGGTCGTACACTGAAGCTTTCTTT.

The gene calls are TRBV5-1 and TRBJ1-2; possible D gene TRBD1, 6 bases. V was cut by 0 bases and J by 7 bases, with 16 bases left in between. The CDR3 runs to 15 residues. CDR1 and CDR2 (germline): SGHRS, YFSETQ. The CDR3, as DNA: TGCGCCAGCAGCTTGGCCGTCGCAGGGGAAAGTGGCTACACCTTC. Translated, it gives CASSLAVAGESGYTF.

V is TRBV4-3 and J is TRBJ1-1; D is unresolved. The germline V gene has CDR1 LGHNA and CDR2 YSLEER. V lost 0 bases to trimming and J lost 3 bases, with 11 bases between them. The CDR3 totals 15 residues. The CDR3 coding sequence is TGCGCCAGCAGCCAAGATACGATTGGGGACACTGAAGCTTTCTTT. This gives the protein CASSQDTIGDTEAFF.

This clonotype was detected many times. The chain combines TRBV12-3 or TRBV12-4 with TRBJ2-3, with 8 bases matching TRBD1. V dropped 6 bases and J dropped 1; count of bases not matched to a gene: 3. This CDR3 region has 14 residues. In DNA, the CDR3 is TGTGCCAGCAGCCAGACAGGGGGCACAGATACGCAGTATTTT. Amino acid sequence: CASSQTGGTDTQYF.

This clonotype was observed a handful of times. The chain joins TRBV7-2 to TRBJ2-7; the D is unclear. This CDR3 has 14 amino acids. Per the germline V gene, CDR1 is SGHTA and CDR2 is FQGNSA. V shed 2 bases and J shed 3 bases, with 11 bases lying between them. As DNA, the CDR3 is TGTGCCAGCAGCTTAAATGCCGGCCGCTACGAGCAGTACTTC. It encodes CASSLNAGRYEQYF.

This clonotype showed up just a few times. V gene TRBV7-9 combines with J gene TRBJ2-1; D is unclear. Trimming took off 3 bases at V and 10 bases at J, with 10 bases between the two ends. CDR3 length: 12 amino acids. The germline CDR1 and CDR2 sequences are SEHNR and FQNEAQ (reference sequence). The CDR3 DNA follows: TGTGCCAGCAGCTTCCTAGGGCGAGAGCAGTTCTTC. Protein product: CASSFLGREQFF.

This sequence joins TRBV6-5 and TRBJ1-1; D call uncertain. The CDR3 sequence is 13 residues long. With 7 bases removed from V and 1 base from J, the gap between germline ends came to 10 bases. Germline V gene sequence: CDR1 MNHEY, CDR2 SVGAGI. The DNA of the CDR3 is TGTGCCAGCATCACAGCATCGAACACTGAAGCTTTCTTT. Amino acid sequence: CASITASNTEAFF.

This clonotype was observed a few times. The chain joins TRBV7-3 to TRBJ2-7; no firm D call. V lost 4 bases, J lost 5 bases, and 12 bases lay in between. Germline lookup yields CDR1 SGHTA and CDR2 FQGTGA. The CDR3 loop spans 13 amino acids. The CDR3 reads CASSSPQENEQYF. The DNA for the CDR3 is TGTGCCAGCAGCTCCCCGCAAGAGAACGAGCAGTACTTC.

The genes are TRBV28 and TRBJ2-4; 8 nucleotides line up with TRBD2. This CDR3 region has 12 residues. Unmatched junction bases numbered 6, after V lost 8 bases and J lost 9 bases. From germline, CDR1 is MDHEN and CDR2 SYDVKM. The CDR3 bases are TGTGCCAGCGGGGTCGGGGGGGCCATTCAGTACTTC. This gives the protein CASGVGGAIQYF.

The chain combines TRBV20-1 with TRBJ1-6; TRBD1 might be the D (5 bases). The germline CDR1 and CDR2 sequences are DFQATT and SNEGSKA (reference sequence). This CDR3 comprises 17 residues. V was clipped by 6 bases and J by 9 bases, with 27 bases between them. In nucleotides, the CDR3 is TGCAGTGCACCCTCAACCGAGAGGGGTTTAAAAATTTCACCCCTCCACTTT. Translation: CSAPSTERGLKISPLHF.

This clonotype has just a few counts. The V call is TRBV4-1, the J call TRBJ2-1, with 11 bases matching TRBD2. Germline V gives CDR1 MGHRA, CDR2 YSYEKL. The CDR3 length is 15 residues. Trimming removed 4 bases from V and 7 bases from J; junction bases left unmatched: 6. This CDR3 reads CASSLVTSGGNEQFF. The CDR3 DNA follows: TGCGCCAGCAGCCTTGTTACTAGCGGGGGAAATGAGCAGTTCTTC.